These T cell receptor beta chains were read from a single sample in a study of T cells in Graves' hyperthyroidism and ophthalmopathy. From the multiplex PCR reads, TCRdb called clonotypes with MiXCR, one entry per CDR3 protein. Of 500,000 to 800,000 distinct CDR3 sequences listed, about 14% are singletons. Sequencing was carried out using blood. Source of these receptors: a woman in her forties or fifties with Graves' ophthalmopathy. Each CDR3 is given with its conserved first and last residue. D genes are given only for firm matches. Size is stated for part of the rows, as once, few or many counts, or as a class when the clone is expanded.

d_call	clone_size	v_call	j_call	cdr3_nt	cdr3_aa
-	-	TRBV5-1	TRBJ1-5	TGCGCCAGCAGCTTGGGTCCCCGGGACCTAAACAATCAGCCCCAGCATTTT	CASSLGPRDLNNQPQHF
-	-	TRBV6-1	TRBJ2-5	TGTGCCAGCAGTGCCACACAGACAACCCCGGGAGTGTACTTC	CASSATQTTPGVYF
-	few	TRBV9	TRBJ2-2	TGTGCCAGCAGCTCCCGAGTACAGAACACCGGGGAGCTGTTTTTT	CASSSRVQNTGELFF
TRBD2	-	TRBV28	TRBJ2-7	TGTGCCAGCAGGAGACTAGCGGGGGTCAGCTCCTACGAGCAGTACTTC	CASRRLAGVSSYEQYF
TRBD2	few	TRBV7-3	TRBJ2-3	TGTGCCAGCAGCTTCGGGCCTAGCGGGAGTCCTGGCACAGATACGCAGTATTTT	CASSFGPSGSPGTDTQYF
TRBD1	few	TRBV24-1	TRBJ2-5	TGTGCCACCAGTGAATCCCCGGGACAGGGGGCAGGTGAGACCCAGTACTTC	CATSESPGQGAGETQYF
-	many	TRBV7-8	TRBJ2-5	TGTGCCAGCAGCTTAACCGGGGGGACAGGACAAGAGACCCAGTACTTC	CASSLTGGTGQETQYF
-	few	TRBV4-3	TRBJ2-3	TGCGCCAGCAGCCAAGTTGGTCTGGTCACAGATACGCAGTATTTT	CASSQVGLVTDTQYF
-	many	TRBV5-1	TRBJ2-5	TGCGCCAGCAGCTTCGACAGAGAGACCCAGTACTTC	CASSFDRETQYF
-	few	TRBV18	TRBJ1-1	TGTGCCAGCTCACCTCGATTTGTGGAGAGGTTAGGGAACACTGAAGCTTTCTTT	CASSPRFVERLGNTEAFF
TRBD2	many	TRBV18	TRBJ2-3	TGTGCCAGCTCACCCGGACTAGCGGCCACAGATACGCAGTATTTT	CASSPGLAATDTQYF
TRBD2	-	TRBV6-2/TRBV6-3	TRBJ2-2	TGTGCCAGCAGCCCCGGGACTAGCGGGAGGGCCGCCACCGGGGAGCTGTTTTTT	CASSPGTSGRAATGELFF
TRBD1	few	TRBV29-1	TRBJ2-1	TGCAGCGTTGCTGGGACAGGGCTCGATGAGCAGTTCTTC	CSVAGTGLDEQFF
-	many	TRBV2	TRBJ2-2	TGTGCCAGCAGGTTGACAGGCACCGGGGAGCTGTTTTTT	CASRLTGTGELFF
TRBD1	many	TRBV28	TRBJ2-1	TGTGCCAGCAGTGGGACAGTTTACAATGAGCAGTTCTTC	CASSGTVYNEQFF
TRBD1	few	TRBV6-1	TRBJ1-5	TGTGCCAGCAGATCGACAGGGGGCCAGCCCCAGCATTTT	CASRSTGGQPQHF
-	few	TRBV5-5	TRBJ1-5	TGTGCCAGCAGCGAAGGACAGTTAATTGAGCCCCAGCATTTT	CASSEGQLIEPQHF
-	few	TRBV28	TRBJ1-1	TGTGCCAGCAGCATCTTCACAGGGTTCAGGAACACTGAAGCTTTCTTT	CASSIFTGFRNTEAFF
TRBD2	many	TRBV29-1	TRBJ2-7	TGCAGCGTTGAAGTCGGGGGGGCCTACGAGCAGTACTTC	CSVEVGGAYEQYF
-	-	TRBV6-1	TRBJ1-1	TGTGCCAGCAGCACTAGTGGGGGCGGTGAAGCTTTCTTT	CASSTSGGGEAFF
TRBD1	few	TRBV6-5	TRBJ1-5	TGTGCCAGCAGTTACCGGGGACAGAGTTATAGCAATCAGCCCCAGCATTTT	CASSYRGQSYSNQPQHF
TRBD1	many	TRBV7-9	TRBJ1-1	TGTGCCAGCAGCCTTATGACAGGGGGCACTGAAGCTTTCTTT	CASSLMTGGTEAFF